The source of this T cell receptor (beta chain) is a study of CD8+CD57+ T cells in acquired aplastic anemia. Background on the study: An average of 3.2 ug of DNA was obtained from sorted CD4+ and CD8+ cells. The study, taken as a whole, reports: The CD8+ Simpson's diversity of patients and controls was not significantly different. Patients and controls were found to share twenty-nine CD8+ CDR3 sequences.

Many counts were recorded for this clonotype. Its antigen is unidentified. For sequencing, patients were chosen who had shown expansion of CD8+CD57+ cells by flow cytometry. Genomic DNA, the template, was used for profiling of the TCR beta VDJ and CDR3. Via MiXCR, TCRdb re-called the reads, giving one row per CDR3 protein. The sample contains 160,000 or so distinct CDR3 sequences, under 55% of which appear only once. The CDR3 totals 15 residues. In germline, CDR1 is SQVTM, CDR2 ANQGSEA. Trimming pared 4 bases from V and 7 bases from J, leaving 22 bases between. This clonotype was sampled from a human donor with aplastic anemia. Input material: sorted CD4+, CD8+, or CD8+CD57+ T cells (not recorded which) from PBMCs. The chain uses TRBV29-1 and TRBJ1-2, with D perhaps TRBD1 (5 bases). The CDR3 here is CSVAAGRGVLSGYTF. The CDR3 DNA reads TGCAGCGTTGCCGCAGGACGGGGGGTTTTAAGTGGCTACACCTTC.